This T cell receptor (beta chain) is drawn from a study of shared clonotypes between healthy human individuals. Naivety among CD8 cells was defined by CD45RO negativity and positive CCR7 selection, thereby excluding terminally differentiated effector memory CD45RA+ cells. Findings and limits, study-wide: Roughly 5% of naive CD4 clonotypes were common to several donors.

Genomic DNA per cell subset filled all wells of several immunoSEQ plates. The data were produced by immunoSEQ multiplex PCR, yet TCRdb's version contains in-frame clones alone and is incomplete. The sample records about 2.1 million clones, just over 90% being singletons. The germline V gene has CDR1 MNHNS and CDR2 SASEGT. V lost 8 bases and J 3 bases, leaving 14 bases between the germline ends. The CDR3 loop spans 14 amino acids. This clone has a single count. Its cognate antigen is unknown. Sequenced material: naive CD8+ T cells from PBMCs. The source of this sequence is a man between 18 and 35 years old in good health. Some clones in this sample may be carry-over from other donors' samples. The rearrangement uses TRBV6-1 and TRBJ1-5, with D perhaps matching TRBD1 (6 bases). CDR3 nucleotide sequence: TGTGCCAGCCAGTTACGGGGGCTCAATCAGCCCCAGCATTTT. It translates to CASQLRGLNQPQHF.